These T cell receptor beta chains were read from a single sample in a study of T cell repertoires in cytomegalovirus infection. These receptors have no known antigen. TCRdb analysed the reads with MiXCR anew, one entry per CDR3 protein. The data contain around 71,000 distinct CDR3 sequences, 20% to 25% of them singletons. Sequenced material: CD8+ T cells from cultured PBMCs, taken from culture after CMV antigen stimulation. All receptors derive from a human donor in good health (CMV status not recorded). Some clones in this sample may be carry-over from other donors' samples. Each CDR3 is given with its conserved first and last residue. Fields, in order: D gene, J gene, CDR3 length, V gene, clone size, CDR3 DNA, CDR3 protein. A D gene is named only where the DNA matches it firmly. Clone size is not always given. Where it is, it says once, few, many or a class for expanded clones.

NA TRBJ2-7 15 TRBV6-6 few TGTGCCAGCAGTTCCTCAGGACTGGTTACGGACGAGCAGTACTTC CASSSSGLVTDEQYF
NA TRBJ1-1 12 TRBV12-3/TRBV12-4 few TGTGCCAGCAAAATCCCGGGGACTGAAGCTTTCTTT CASKIPGTEAFF
NA TRBJ1-6 14 TRBV7-2 NA TGTGCCAGCAGAGCCCCAGGGGAACGGTCACCCCTCCACTTT CASRAPGERSPLHF
TRBD2 TRBJ2-5 14 TRBV5-1 NA TGCGCCAGCAGACTAGCGGGCGTCCAAGAGACCCAGTACTTC CASRLAGVQETQYF
NA TRBJ2-1 14 TRBV2 NA TGTGCCAGCAGTGAATTTAAATTAGTCAATGAGCAGTTCTTC CASSEFKLVNEQFF
NA TRBJ1-2 13 TRBV27 NA TGTGCCAGCAGTTTAGGGACATACTATGGCTACACCTTC CASSLGTYYGYTF
TRBD2 TRBJ2-5 16 TRBV7-9 few TGTGCCAGCAGCTTCGGACTAGCGGGGGGGCGGGAGACCCAGTACTTC CASSFGLAGGRETQYF
TRBD1 TRBJ2-3 15 TRBV5-5 NA TGTACCAGCAGCTTCAGGGGGAGAGTTGCAGATACGCAGTATTTT CTSSFRGRVADTQYF
TRBD1 TRBJ2-7 13 TRBV11-2 NA TGTGCCAGCAGCGGACAGGGGCCCTACGAGCAGTACTTC CASSGQGPYEQYF
NA TRBJ1-6 13 TRBV2 NA TGTGCCAGCAGTGGTGCTTATAATTCACCCCTCCACTTT CASSGAYNSPLHF
NA TRBJ1-1 17 TRBV6-5 NA TGTGCCAGCAGTTACTCCAGAACAGGCCTCATGAACACTGAAGCTTTCTTT CASSYSRTGLMNTEAFF
NA TRBJ2-1 14 TRBV7-6 NA TGTGCCAGCAGCTTGGGACACCTTTACAATGAGCAGTTCTTC CASSLGHLYNEQFF
NA TRBJ1-5 13 TRBV4-1 NA TGCGCCAGCAGCCAACAAATATATCAGCCCCAGCATTTT CASSQQIYQPQHF
NA TRBJ2-5 13 TRBV7-9 NA TGTGCCAGCAGCGCGCGACAGCAAGAGACCCAGTACTTC CASSARQQETQYF
TRBD1 TRBJ1-1 14 TRBV6-1 NA TGTGCCAGCAGTGAAGCGCAGGGGGTCACTGAAGCTTTCTTT CASSEAQGVTEAFF
NA TRBJ1-4 16 TRBV7-9 NA TGTGCCAGCAGCCCTTCTTTTGCGAGCGGCTTGGGGGAACTGTTTTTT CASSPSFASGLGELFF
NA TRBJ1-2 14 TRBV20-1 few TGCAGTGCCCCCAGCCCAGAGGGCGCGGGGGGCTACACCTTC CSAPSPEGAGGYTF
NA TRBJ1-6 15 TRBV7-2 NA TGTGCCAGCAACTTAGGGCGGGATCCAAATTCACCCCTCCACTTT CASNLGRDPNSPLHF
NA TRBJ2-1 14 TRBV4-1 NA TGCGCCAGCAGCCAAGAACGGCGAGGCGATGAGCAGTTCTTC CASSQERRGDEQFF
TRBD1 TRBJ1-1 17 TRBV7-8 NA TGTGCCAGCAGCTTATCTCGACAGGGGGCTAGGAACACTGAAGCTTTCTTT CASSLSRQGARNTEAFF
NA TRBJ1-5 13 TRBV12-3/TRBV12-4 NA TGTGCCAGCAGTTTCCTTGGTCATCAGCCCCAGCATTTT CASSFLGHQPQHF
NA TRBJ2-7 12 TRBV12-3/TRBV12-4 NA TGTGCCAGCAGTTTAGTTTATCACGAGCAGTACTTC CASSLVYHEQYF
TRBD2 TRBJ2-1 13 TRBV4-1 NA TGCGCCAGCAGCCAAGATTACGGGGGGGAGCAGTTCTTC CASSQDYGGEQFF
NA TRBJ2-7 16 TRBV7-9 NA TGTGCCAGCGCCGACCCGACTGATAACGTATCCTACGAGCAGTACTTC CASADPTDNVSYEQYF
NA TRBJ1-6 11 TRBV7-9 NA TGTGCCAGCAGCTTAGACAACCGTCTCCACTTT CASSLDNRLHF
NA TRBJ1-5 14 TRBV5-6 NA TGTGCCAGCAGCTCGGTCAGGGGCAATCAGCCCCAGCATTTT CASSSVRGNQPQHF
NA TRBJ1-5 13 TRBV19 few TGTGCCAGTAGTCGCCCACAATACCAGCCCCAGCATTTT CASSRPQYQPQHF
TRBD2 TRBJ2-1 16 TRBV7-2 NA TGTGACAGCAGCCGCGGGAGCGGGGGGCTCTACAATGAGCAGTTCTTC CDSSRGSGGLYNEQFF
TRBD2 TRBJ2-6 17 TRBV4-3 NA TGCGCCAGCAGCCAAGAGGGAGGGCCCACTGGGGCCAACGTCCTGACTTTC CASSQEGGPTGANVLTF
NA TRBJ2-2 12 TRBV12-5 NA TGTGCTAGTGGTTTGGTATCGGGGGAGCTGTTTTTT CASGLVSGELFF
NA TRBJ2-7 13 TRBV4-1 few TGCGCCAGCAGCCAGCGGAACTCCTACGAGCAGTACTTC CASSQRNSYEQYF
NA TRBJ1-1 15 TRBV19 few TGTGCCAGTAGTACTTTTGCAGACCTGAACACTGAAGCTTTCTTT CASSTFADLNTEAFF
NA TRBJ1-2 13 TRBV2 few TGTGCCACCAAAACTGACCCAGGGAGTGGCTACACCTTC CATKTDPGSGYTF
NA TRBJ2-2 15 TRBV4-1 NA TGCGCCAGCAGCCTGGGGGTTTCGAACACCGGGGAGCTGTTTTTT CASSLGVSNTGELFF
NA TRBJ2-3 14 TRBV5-1 few TGCGCCAGCAGCCCGGCCCAGTCCACAGATACGCAGTATTTT CASSPAQSTDTQYF
NA TRBJ2-5 16 TRBV6-1 NA TGTGCCAGCAGTGAAGACTTCGGGCAGGGCTTCGAGACCCAGTACTTC CASSEDFGQGFETQYF
NA TRBJ1-2 16 TRBV28 few TGTGCCAGCAGTTTAGGGGGGGGGGGCAGTGTCTATGGCTACACCTTC CASSLGGGGSVYGYTF
TRBD1 TRBJ1-1 16 TRBV7-2 NA TGTGCCAGCAGCCCATACAGGGGGCGAGAGTACACTGAAGCTTTCTTT CASSPYRGREYTEAFF
NA TRBJ2-5 14 TRBV20-1 many TGCAGTGCCAGCGGGTTGGACAGACAAGAGACCCAGTACTTC CSASGLDRQETQYF
NA TRBJ2-6 16 TRBV6-5 NA TGTGCCAGCAGTTACGCTCGCGCCTCTGGGGCCAACGTCCTGACTTTC CASSYARASGANVLTF
NA TRBJ2-1 13 TRBV11-2 few TGTGCCAGCAGCTTAGGGCCTGACAATGAGCAGTTCTTC CASSLGPDNEQFF